Below are 24 T cell receptor beta chains sequenced from a single sample in a study of blood T cells in healthy people across ages. Alongside a J-beta primer mix, a sample-barcoded 5' primer served in a second PCR lasting about 7 to 12 cycles. MiXCR, run by TCRdb on the 5' RACE reads, gives a single entry per CDR3 protein. The sample carries roughly 700,000 distinct CDR3 sequences, roughly 25% recorded once. Another study also made use of these data, one on T cells of mothers and their children.

Sequencing was carried out using blood. All receptors come from a boy younger than 18 in good health.

This clonotype was counted only a few times. The chain links TRBV12-3 or TRBV12-4 to TRBJ2-5; TRBD2 agrees at 10 bases. The CDR3 has 14 amino acids. Trimming at V came to 5 bases and at J to 3 bases, leaving 3 bases not matched to a gene. CDR3 sequence reads: CASSKAGGEETQYF. The CDR3 DNA reads as TGTGCCAGCAGTAAAGCGGGGGGGGAAGAGACCCAGTACTTC.

The chain has TRBV5-8 and TRBJ2-7; 7 bases are a match to TRBD1. Germline V CDR1 and CDR2: SGHTS, YDEGEE. The CDR3 consists of 16 residues. With V trimmed by 4 bases and J by 3 bases, 13 bases remained unmatched. The CDR3 DNA follows: TGTGCCAGCAGCCACCATACAGGGGCCAAAGGCTACGAGCAGTACTTC. It specifies CASSHHTGAKGYEQYF.

The V gene is TRBV28, the J gene TRBJ2-7; D ambiguous. Germline V gene data show CDR1 as MDHEN and CDR2 as SYDVKM. Trimming left V 3 bases short and J 0 bases short, with 9 bases between. CDR3 length: 14 amino acids. The CDR3 loop is CASSFYRSSYEQYF. The CDR3, as DNA: TGTGCCAGCAGTTTTTACAGAAGCTCCTACGAGCAGTACTTC.

This sequence joins TRBV5-1 and TRBJ2-1, with 7 bases aligning to TRBD2. The CDR3 extends over 17 amino acids. Germline V gene sequence: CDR1 SGHRS, CDR2 YFSETQ. Losses at the gene ends were 3 bases for V and 2 bases for J; bases not matched to a gene: 11. CDR3 nucleotides: TGCGCCAGCAGCTACGCCTCAAGCGGGAATACCTACAATGAGCAGTTCTTC. Amino acids: CASSYASSGNTYNEQFF.

The genes are TRBV6-1 and TRBJ2-3; perhaps TRBD2 as D (7 bases). The CDR3 length is 20 residues. Trimming shortened V by 9 bases and J by 9 bases, and 40 bases separated the two germline ends. CDR1 MNHNS and CDR2 SASEGT come from the germline V gene. The CDR3 DNA follows: TGTGCCAGGATCGATAGGGGGGGTAGCGGGCCCCCGACACGGGGAGACACGCAGTATTTT. The encoded protein is CARIDRGGSGPPTRGDTQYF.

This clonotype was found many times. The chain links TRBV14 to TRBJ2-1; unclear D gene. Germline-derived CDR1 and CDR2 are SGHDN and FVKESK. The CDR3 spans 12 residues. The V and J ends lost 1 base and 4 bases respectively, with 2 bases between them. The CDR3 here is CASSQGYNEQFF. Here the CDR3 DNA reads TGTGCCAGCAGCCAAGGATACAATGAGCAGTTCTTC.

The chain joins TRBV28 to TRBJ2-5, with 8 bases fitting TRBD2. This CDR3 region has 16 residues. Trimming at V came to 3 bases and at J to 3 bases, leaving 9 bases not matched to a gene. Germline CDR1 is MDHEN and CDR2 is SYDVKM. CDR3 in amino acids: CASSFLREGREETQYF. The CDR3, as DNA: TGTGCCAGCAGTTTCCTCCGGGAGGGGAGGGAAGAGACCCAGTACTTC.

The V gene is TRBV12-3 or TRBV12-4, the J gene TRBJ1-4; D gene unclear. CDR3 size: 14 residues. V lost 3 bases to trimming and J lost 3 bases, with 8 bases between them. This CDR3 is CASSFAIPNEKLFF. CDR3 sequence (DNA): TGTGCCAGCAGTTTCGCGATTCCTAATGAAAAACTGTTTTTT.

In this sample, this clonotype turned up many times. This chain's CDR3 is CSVQHGGNTEAFF. Written as DNA, the CDR3 is TGCAGCGTTCAGCATGGGGGGAACACTGAAGCTTTCTTT. The chain is built from TRBV29-1 and TRBJ1-1, with a possible D match to TRBD1 (5 bases). Looked up from germline, CDR1 is SQVTM and CDR2 is ANQGSEA. The CDR3 extends over 13 amino acids. The V gene lost 5 bases and the J gene lost 1 base, with 11 bases spanning the gap.

This clonotype was observed a few times. The V gene is TRBV29-1, the J gene TRBJ1-5, with D tentatively TRBD1 (6 bases). Per germline, CDR1 SQVTM and CDR2 ANQGSEA. The CDR3 runs to 12 residues. V was clipped by 4 bases and J by 5 bases, with 9 bases between them. This chain's CDR3 is CSVAGGDQPQHF. DNA of the CDR3: TGCAGCGTTGCGGGGGGCGATCAGCCCCAGCATTTT.

This chain uses TRBV12-3 or TRBV12-4 with TRBJ1-1, with D perhaps TRBD1 (5 bases). With 3 bases removed from V and 10 bases from J, the gap between germline ends came to 21 bases. The CDR3 has 15 residues. The CDR3 reads CASSLGEVGVRGAFF. The CDR3 nucleotides are TGTGCCAGCAGTTTGGGGGAGGTAGGGGTCAGAGGAGCTTTCTTT.

This clonotype was counted a few times. The chain couples TRBV10-3 to TRBJ2-5; the D is unclear. V lost 3 bases and J lost 5, with 7 bases in between. This CDR3 spans 12 amino acids. Germline-derived CDR1 and CDR2 are ENHRY and SYGVKD. The CDR3, as DNA: TGTGCCATCAGTGACGGGTGGGAGACCCAGTACTTC. It yields the protein CAISDGWETQYF.

V is TRBV9 and J is TRBJ1-2, with no clear D. This CDR3 contains 15 residues. Germline V gene sequence: CDR1 SGDLS, CDR2 YYNGEE. Trimming cost V 0 bases and J 5 bases, with 14 bases left between them. The chain's CDR3 is CASSVATSRTYGYTF. The CDR3 region has the DNA TGTGCCAGCAGCGTAGCTACGAGTCGGACTTATGGCTACACCTTC.

This clonotype has a handful of counts. The V call is TRBV12-3 or TRBV12-4, the J call TRBJ1-4; no clear D gene. V gave up 3 bases and J gave up 8 bases, with 10 bases separating them. The CDR3 consists of 13 residues. DNA of the CDR3: TGTGCCAGCAGTTTGTCGGTGTTCGAAAAACTGTTTTTT. This codes for CASSLSVFEKLFF.

J is TRBJ2-3 and V is TRBV15; D is unclear. Trimming stripped 0 bases from V and 2 bases from J, with 9 bases between. CDR1 is LNHNV, CDR2 YYDKDF, per germline (reference sequence). The CDR3 has 15 amino acids. In nucleotides, the CDR3 is TGTGCCACCAGCAGAGATAAGGCAGACACAGATACGCAGTATTTT. Residues: CATSRDKADTDTQYF.

The rearrangement uses TRBV12-3 or TRBV12-4 and TRBJ2-5, with 8 bases lining up with TRBD2. Near its end, the DNA agrees better with TRBJ2-1, so the J call may be wrong. The CDR3 totals 15 residues. CDR3 residues: CASSLARSGRNEQFF. The CDR3 DNA sequence: TGTGCCAGCAGTTTAGCGCGGAGCGGGAGAAATGAGCAGTTCTTC.

V gene TRBV28 combines with J gene TRBJ2-7; 9 bases match TRBD2. Germline values: CDR1 MDHEN, CDR2 SYDVKM. CDR3 length: 15 amino acids. Germline trimming cut 7 bases from V and 5 bases from J; bases unmatched to any gene: 12. The CDR3 sequence is CASKTSSGTLNEQYF. The CDR3 coding sequence is TGTGCCAGCAAGACATCTAGCGGGACCCTCAACGAGCAGTACTTC.

The V gene is TRBV6-5, the J gene TRBJ1-2; D is unresolved. The length of the CDR3 is 12 residues. Germline V gene sequence: CDR1 MNHEY, CDR2 SVGAGI. Deletions cut 6 bases from V and 6 bases from J, with 11 bases between. The CDR3 nucleotides are TGTGCCAGCAGGGCGGGCGAGGATGGCTACACCTTC. Its translation: CASRAGEDGYTF.

This clonotype was observed a few times. V and J are TRBV24-1 and TRBJ1-2; D is ambiguous. The germline V gene encodes CDR1 KGHDR and CDR2 SFDVKD. CDR3 length: 12 amino acids. V lost 7 bases, J lost 2 bases, and 7 bases lay in between. Written as DNA, the CDR3 is TGTGCCACCAGCTCGTTAAACTATGGCTACACCTTC. Translating gives CATSSLNYGYTF.

The rearrangement uses TRBV7-3 and TRBJ2-1, with TRBD2 as a possible D gene (5 bases). In germline, CDR1 is SGHTA, CDR2 FQGTGA. The CDR3 loop spans 12 amino acids. V was pared by 2 bases and J by 12 bases, with 11 bases between. The CDR3 nucleotides are TGTGCCAGCAGCTTATTTCGGGGAAGGCAGTTCTTC. Residues: CASSLFRGRQFF.

The V and J genes are TRBV5-6 and TRBJ2-7; TRBD1 might be the D (6 bases). From germline, CDR1 is SGHDT and CDR2 YYEEEE. The length of the CDR3 is 13 residues. The V end lost 3 bases, the J end lost 7 bases, and 14 bases lay between the germline ends. CDR3 amino acids: CASSSTGSREQYF. In DNA, the CDR3 is TGTGCCAGCAGCTCTACAGGGTCCAGGGAGCAGTACTTC.

This clonotype was counted once. The gene calls are TRBV10-3 and TRBJ2-1, with TRBD1 identical over 7 bases. The CDR3 runs to 15 residues. The junction had 11 bases not matched to a gene; V was cut back by 3 bases and J by 9 bases. Germline CDR1 ENHRY, CDR2 SYGVKD. In DNA form, the CDR3 reads TGTGCCATCAGTGAAATTAAGGGGGCGTCGGGTGAGCAGTTCTTC. The encoded protein is CAISEIKGASGEQFF.

A remark on this clonotype: This clone may be a read error of a much larger clone one base away. The chain is built from TRBV7-3 and TRBJ2-7, with TRBD1 identical over 7 bases. The V gene's germline CDR1 is SGHTA and CDR2 FQGTGA. After removal of 1 base from V and 11 bases from J, the junction contained 8 bases not matched to a gene. The CDR3 extends over 13 amino acids. The CDR3: CASSLNKRGRKYF. CDR3 coding DNA: TGTGCCAGCAGCTTAAACAAGAGGGGGCGAAAGTACTTC.

Here the CDR3 reads CASSRRGGEKLFF. DNA for the CDR3: TGTGCCAGCAGCCGGAGGGGTGGGGAAAAACTGTTTTTT. V gene TRBV4-2 combines with J gene TRBJ1-4, with D perhaps matching TRBD1 (5 bases). Germline assignment: CDR1 LGHNA and CDR2 YNFKEQ. V was cut by 4 bases and J by 8 bases, with 11 bases left in between. CDR3 length equals 13 residues.